Below are 8 T cell receptor beta chains sequenced from a single sample in a study of blood T cell repertoires in COVID-19. Assay: immunoSEQ multiplex PCR; the TCRdb copy retains only in-frame clones and omits some. The data show more than 200,000 clones, approximately 83% seen once. Specimen: peripheral blood. The receptors derive from a man in his forties with acute or convalescent COVID-19.

The chain has TRBV27 and TRBJ1-1; D is unclear. V was shortened by 6 bases and J by 6 bases, with 23 bases between the two germline ends. The CDR3 covers 16 residues. The germline V gene has CDR1 MNHEY and CDR2 SMNVEV (reference sequence). CDR3 sequence: CASSSRGTSGIAEAFF. CDR3 bases: TGTGCCAGCAGCTCCCGGGGAACCTCGGGGATCGCTGAAGCTTTCTTT.

The genes are TRBV30 and TRBJ2-3, with D possibly TRBD2 on 6 matching bases. Deletions cut 3 bases from V and 0 bases from J, with 22 bases between. The length of the CDR3 is 18 residues. Germline V gives CDR1 GTSNPN, CDR2 SVGIG (reference sequence). DNA of the CDR3: TGTGCCTGGAGAGCGTCGGGGTGGGGGAGGACTAGCACAGATACGCAGTATTTT. The encoded protein is CAWRASGWGRTSTDTQYF. The whole variable domain, remainder taken from reference TRBV30 and TRBJ2-3, is SQTIHQWPATLVQPVGSPLSLECTVEGTSNPNLYWYRQAAGRGLQLLFYSVGIGQISSEVPQNLSASRPQDRQFILSSKKLLLSDSGFYLCAWRASGWGRTSTDTQYFGPGTRLTVL.

V gene TRBV2 combines with J gene TRBJ1-2; D gene ambiguous. Germline CDR1 SNHLY, CDR2 FYNNEI. V dropped 7 bases and J dropped 0 bases, with 18 bases sitting between them. The CDR3 has 16 residues. CDR3: CASTPDEAGSNYGYTF. CDR3 nucleotides: TGTGCCAGCACTCCCGACGAGGCGGGGTCTAACTATGGCTACACCTTC.

The gene calls are TRBV6-5 and TRBJ2-1; weak D call: TRBD2 (5 bases). This CDR3 is built from 11 residues. V was trimmed by 8 bases and J by 10 bases, leaving 12 bases between them. Germline values: CDR1 MNHEY, CDR2 SVGAGI. The CDR3 sequence: CASRGVVEQFF. In DNA form, the CDR3 reads TGTGCCAGCCGGGGTGTAGTCGAGCAGTTCTTC.

The rearrangement uses TRBV18 and TRBJ2-1; TRBD2 might be the D (6 bases). The V end lost 3 bases, the J end lost 7 bases, and 16 bases lay between the germline ends. The CDR3 is 15 amino acids. Germline V lookup: CDR1 KGHSH, CDR2 LQKENI. In DNA, the CDR3 is TGTGCCAGCTCACCGGTGACCCGTGGGGGGAATGAGCAGTTCTTC. This sequence encodes CASSPVTRGGNEQFF.

This chain links TRBV27 with TRBJ1-2; TRBD1 agrees at 11 bases. Per the germline V gene, CDR1 is MNHEY and CDR2 is SMNVEV (reference sequence). The ends lost 2 bases at V and 6 bases at J; junction bases unmatched: 2. The CDR3 has 14 amino acids. The CDR3 loop is CASSLGQGAHGYTF. The CDR3 region has the DNA TGTGCCAGCAGTTTAGGACAGGGGGCCCATGGCTACACCTTC.

The V call is TRBV11-2, the J call TRBJ1-1, with 8 bases identical to TRBD1. J lost 3 bases, V lost 0 bases, and 9 bases had no gene match. Germline V gene lookup returns CDR1 SGHAT and CDR2 FQNNGV. The CDR3 covers 17 residues. Here the CDR3 reads CASSLDLVSGGYTEAFF. CDR3 nucleotides: TGTGCCAGCAGCTTAGATCTTGTTTCAGGGGGCTACACTGAAGCTTTCTTT.

The V and J genes are TRBV2 and TRBJ2-7; maybe TRBD2 (6 bases). The CDR3 has 14 amino acids. The ends were cut back, 4 bases at V and 0 bases at J, with 10 bases in the middle. Germline V gene data show CDR1 as SNHLY and CDR2 as FYNNEI. CDR3 nucleotide sequence: TGTGCCAGCAGTGGGGACTTGAGCTCCTACGAGCAGTACTTC. This sequence encodes CASSGDLSSYEQYF.